The text below deals with one TCR beta chain. No antigen is known for it. This entry comes from a study of Tregs in tolerant kidney transplant recipients. Study at large: Related graft donors supplied nonmyeloablative bone marrow transplants, and mixed chimerism was transient.

In germline, CDR1 is MGHRA, CDR2 YSYEKL. The V segment lost 0 bases and the J segment 4 bases; nucleotides outside the gene matches: 5. The CDR3 has 16 residues. Assay used: immunoSEQ multiplex PCR; TCRdb lists only in-frame clones, some missing. Seen here are about 66,000 clones, around nine tenths observed once, and the top ten hold approximately 11%. General observations from the study: For some patients, primers changed over time, blocking nucleotide-level comparison. Tregs expanded with activated donor B cells seemed most donor-specific. Validation in larger populations is needed because few patients were studied.

The chain has TRBV4-1 and TRBJ2-5; 10 nucleotides line up with TRBD2. Specimen: CD8+ T cells from blood, collected before the transplant. This receptor was identified in a human donor who received a combined kidney and bone marrow transplant. Written as DNA, the CDR3 is TGCGCCAGCAGCCAAGAGGAAGCGGGGGGGCTAGAGACCCAGTACTTC. Translation: CASSQEEAGGLETQYF.